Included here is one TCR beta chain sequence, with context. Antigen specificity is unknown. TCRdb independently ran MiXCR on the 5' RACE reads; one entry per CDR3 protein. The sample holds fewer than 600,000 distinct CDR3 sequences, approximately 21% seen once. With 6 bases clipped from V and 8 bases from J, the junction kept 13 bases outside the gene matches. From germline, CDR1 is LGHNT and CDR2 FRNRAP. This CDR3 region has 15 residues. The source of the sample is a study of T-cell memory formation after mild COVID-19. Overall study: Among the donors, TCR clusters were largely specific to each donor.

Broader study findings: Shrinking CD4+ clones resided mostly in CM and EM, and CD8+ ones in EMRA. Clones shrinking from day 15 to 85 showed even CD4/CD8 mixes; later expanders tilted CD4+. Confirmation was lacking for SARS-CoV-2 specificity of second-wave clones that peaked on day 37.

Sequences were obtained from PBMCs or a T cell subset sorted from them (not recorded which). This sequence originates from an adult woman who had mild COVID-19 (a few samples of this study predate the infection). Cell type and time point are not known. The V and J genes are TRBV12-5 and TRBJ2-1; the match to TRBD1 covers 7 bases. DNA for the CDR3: TGTGCTAGTGGCCGGGGAGACAGGGTAGGCGATGAGCAGTTCTTC. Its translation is CASGRGDRVGDEQFF.